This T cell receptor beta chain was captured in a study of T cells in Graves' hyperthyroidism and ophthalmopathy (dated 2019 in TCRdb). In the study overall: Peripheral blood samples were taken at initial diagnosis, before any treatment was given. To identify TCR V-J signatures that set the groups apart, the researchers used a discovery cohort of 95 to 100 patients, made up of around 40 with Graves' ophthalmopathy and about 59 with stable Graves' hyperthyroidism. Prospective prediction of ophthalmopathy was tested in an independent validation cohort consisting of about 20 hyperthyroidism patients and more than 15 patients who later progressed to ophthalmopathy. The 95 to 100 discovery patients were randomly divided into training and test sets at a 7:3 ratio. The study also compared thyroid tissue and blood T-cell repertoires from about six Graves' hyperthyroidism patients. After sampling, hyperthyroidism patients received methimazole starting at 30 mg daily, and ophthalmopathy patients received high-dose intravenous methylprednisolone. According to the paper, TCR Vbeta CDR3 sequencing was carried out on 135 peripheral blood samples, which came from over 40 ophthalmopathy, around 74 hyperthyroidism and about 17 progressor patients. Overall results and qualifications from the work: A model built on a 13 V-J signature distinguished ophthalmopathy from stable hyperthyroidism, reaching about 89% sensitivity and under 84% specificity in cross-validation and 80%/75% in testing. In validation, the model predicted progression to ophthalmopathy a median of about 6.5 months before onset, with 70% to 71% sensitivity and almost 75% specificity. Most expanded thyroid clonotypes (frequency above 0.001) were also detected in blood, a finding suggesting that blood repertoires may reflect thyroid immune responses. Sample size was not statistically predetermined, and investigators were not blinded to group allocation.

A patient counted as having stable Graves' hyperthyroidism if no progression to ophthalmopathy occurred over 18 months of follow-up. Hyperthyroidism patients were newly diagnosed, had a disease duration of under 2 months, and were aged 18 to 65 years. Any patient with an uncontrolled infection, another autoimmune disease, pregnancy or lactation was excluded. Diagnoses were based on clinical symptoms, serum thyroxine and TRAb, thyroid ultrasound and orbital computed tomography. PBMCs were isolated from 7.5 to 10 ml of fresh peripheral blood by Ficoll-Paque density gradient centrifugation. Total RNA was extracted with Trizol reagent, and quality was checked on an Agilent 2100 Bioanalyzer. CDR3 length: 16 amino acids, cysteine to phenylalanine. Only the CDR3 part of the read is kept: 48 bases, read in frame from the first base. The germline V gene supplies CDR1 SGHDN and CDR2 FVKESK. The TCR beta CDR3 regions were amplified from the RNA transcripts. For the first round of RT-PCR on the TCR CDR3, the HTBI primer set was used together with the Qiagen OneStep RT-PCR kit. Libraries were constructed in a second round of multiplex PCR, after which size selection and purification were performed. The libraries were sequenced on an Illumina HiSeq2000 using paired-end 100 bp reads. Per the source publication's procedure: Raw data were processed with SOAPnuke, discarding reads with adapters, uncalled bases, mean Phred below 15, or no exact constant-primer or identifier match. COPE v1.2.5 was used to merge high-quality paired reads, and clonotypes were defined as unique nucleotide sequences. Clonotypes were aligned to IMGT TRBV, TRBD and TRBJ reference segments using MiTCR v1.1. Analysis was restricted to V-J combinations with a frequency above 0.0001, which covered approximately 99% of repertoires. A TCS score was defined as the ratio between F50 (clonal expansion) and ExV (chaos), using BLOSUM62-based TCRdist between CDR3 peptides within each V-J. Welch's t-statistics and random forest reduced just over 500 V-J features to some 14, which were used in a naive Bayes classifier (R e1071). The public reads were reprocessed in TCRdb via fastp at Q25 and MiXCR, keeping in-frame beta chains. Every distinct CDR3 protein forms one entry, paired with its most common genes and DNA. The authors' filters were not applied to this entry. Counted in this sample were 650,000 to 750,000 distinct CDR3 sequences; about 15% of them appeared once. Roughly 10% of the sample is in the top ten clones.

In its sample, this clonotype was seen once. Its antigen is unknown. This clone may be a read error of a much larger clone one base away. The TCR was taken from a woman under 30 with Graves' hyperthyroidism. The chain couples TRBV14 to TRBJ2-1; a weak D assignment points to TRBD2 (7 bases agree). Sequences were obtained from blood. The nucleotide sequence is TGTGCCAGCAGCCAAGTAGGGGGGGTAGCTAGCAATGAGCAGTCCTTC. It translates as CASSQVGGVASNEQSF.